These T cell receptor beta chains were read from a single sample in a study of shared clonotypes between healthy human individuals. This table comes from immunoSEQ multiplex PCR, and its TCRdb copy is limited to in-frame clones, with some not included. The sample shows some 2.1 million clones, around 93% of them seen only once. Input material: naive CD8+ T cells from PBMCs. Every receptor here comes from a young man in good health. Some clones in this sample may be carry-over from other donors' samples. Each CDR3 is given with its conserved first and last residue. A D gene is named only where the DNA matches it firmly. Clone size is given for some rows only: seen once, a few or many times, or a class if the clone is expanded.

J: TRBJ1-1
V: TRBV27
D: NA
size: few
CDR3: CASSLTGSWGTEAFF
DNA: TGTGCCAGCAGTTTAACAGGGAGTTGGGGCACTGAAGCTTTCTTT

J: TRBJ2-7
V: TRBV30
D: NA
size: NA
CDR3: CAWSGLRRSYEQYF
DNA: TGTGCCTGGAGTGGACTTCGCCGCTCCTACGAGCAGTACTTC

J: TRBJ2-7
V: TRBV9
D: NA
size: NA
CDR3: CASSVSASSYEQYF
DNA: TGTGCCAGCAGCGTCTCCGCTAGCTCCTACGAGCAGTACTTC

J: TRBJ2-7
V: TRBV19
D: TRBD2
size: NA
CDR3: CASRLSGSMIYEQYF
DNA: TGTGCCAGTAGACTTAGCGGGAGCATGATATACGAGCAGTACTTC

J: TRBJ1-2
V: TRBV27
D: NA
size: few
CDR3: CASGSALGAPYGYTF
DNA: TGTGCCAGCGGATCTGCCCTGGGGGCCCCCTATGGCTACACCTTC

J: TRBJ1-3
V: TRBV27
D: NA
size: NA
CDR3: CASSPFSGNTIYF
DNA: TGTGCCAGCAGTCCCTTCTCTGGAAACACCATATATTTT

J: TRBJ2-7
V: TRBV5-6
D: TRBD1
size: NA
CDR3: CASSPGTGIWYEQYF
DNA: TGTGCCAGCAGCCCAGGGACAGGGATTTGGTACGAGCAGTACTTC

J: TRBJ2-7
V: TRBV6-1
D: NA
size: NA
CDR3: CASSEGGRYPYEQYF
DNA: TGTGCCAGCAGTGAAGGGGGCAGGTACCCTTACGAGCAGTACTTC

J: TRBJ1-1
V: TRBV19
D: NA
size: NA
CDR3: CASSIFGANTEAFF
DNA: TGTGCCAGTAGTATATTTGGGGCGAACACTGAAGCTTTCTTT

J: TRBJ2-5
V: TRBV27
D: NA
size: NA
CDR3: CASSLRGGVETQYF
DNA: TGTGCCAGCAGTTTAAGGGGGGGTGTGGAGACCCAGTACTTC

J: TRBJ2-5
V: TRBV27
D: NA
size: NA
CDR3: CASSLIGGAETQYF
DNA: TGTGCCAGCAGTTTGATAGGAGGGGCCGAGACCCAGTACTTC